The 28 T cell receptor beta chains below all came from one sample that was sequenced in a study of CD8+ T cells in alopecia areata. In each case, RNA was isolated and then reverse transcribed into cDNA as the sequencing template. The protocol was immunoSEQ multiplex PCR, while the TCRdb copy is restricted to in-frame clones and leaves out a portion. The sample contains 110,000 or so clones, 55% to 80% of which appear only once. Sequencing was done on a sample of CD4+ T cells sorted from blood. The receptor source for this set is a human donor in good health.

The chain combines TRBV29-1 with TRBJ1-5, with D possibly TRBD1 on 6 matching bases. V gave up 4 bases and J gave up 7 bases, with 14 bases separating them. The CDR3 has 13 residues. CDR1 SQVTM and CDR2 ANQGSEA come from the germline V gene. The CDR3 DNA sequence: TGCAGCGTTGGCAGGGGCGCAGGCCAGCCCCAGCATTTT. This sequence encodes CSVGRGAGQPQHF.

The rearrangement joins TRBV18 to TRBJ1-1; 7 bases agree with TRBD1. The CDR3 consists of 15 residues. Unmatched junction bases numbered 9, after V lost 3 bases and J lost 5 bases. CDR1 and CDR2 from the germline V gene are KGHSH and LQKENI. This CDR3 is CASSPYRGGRTEAFF. As DNA, the CDR3 is TGTGCCAGCTCACCTTACAGGGGAGGGCGAACTGAAGCTTTCTTT.

J is TRBJ1-1 and V is TRBV5-1, with D tentatively TRBD1 (5 bases). CDR3 length: 13 amino acids. Between the trimmed V and J ends, which lost 6 bases and 5 bases, there was a span of 14 bases. CDR1 is SGHRS, CDR2 YFSETQ, per germline. CDR3 region: CASMGQGGTEAFF. For the CDR3, the DNA is TGCGCCAGCATGGGGCAGGGCGGAACTGAAGCTTTCTTT.

The genes are TRBV5-6 and TRBJ1-5, with D unresolved. Germline V gives CDR1 SGHDT, CDR2 YYEEEE. This CDR3 region has 14 residues. V lost 0 bases to trimming and J lost 3 bases, with 7 bases between them. In DNA form, the CDR3 reads TGTGCCAGCAGCTTGGGACGGAACAATCAGCCCCAGCATTTT. Its protein product is CASSLGRNNQPQHF.

The chain links TRBV29-1 to TRBJ2-2; D ambiguous. V dropped 1 base and J dropped 9 bases, with 12 bases sitting between them. The CDR3 consists of 13 residues. Per the germline V gene, CDR1 is SQVTM and CDR2 is ANQGSEA. CDR3 coding DNA: TGCAGCGTTGAAGTAAATAGCCCCCGGGAGCTGTTTTTT. Translating it yields CSVEVNSPRELFF.

The rearrangement links TRBV30 to TRBJ2-5; D not resolved. Germline V CDR1 and CDR2: GTSNPN, SVGIG (reference sequence). The CDR3 loop spans 14 amino acids. V dropped 2 bases and J dropped 5 bases, with 15 bases sitting between them. DNA for the CDR3: TGTGCCTGGAGTACGGGCTCCGGCAGGGAGACCCAGTACTTC. As protein: CAWSTGSGRETQYF.

This chain connects TRBV5-1 to TRBJ1-2; TRBD1 might be the D (5 bases). The V end lost 0 bases, the J end lost 4 bases, and 13 bases lay between the germline ends. Per germline, CDR1 SGHRS and CDR2 YFSETQ. There are 15 residues in the CDR3. The CDR3 DNA reads as TGCGCCAGCAGCTTGGAAGTGGGGGACGTCTATGGCTACACCTTC. Translated, it gives CASSLEVGDVYGYTF.

This rearrangement joins TRBV6-5 to TRBJ2-3, with TRBD2 identical over 10 bases. Germline-derived CDR1 and CDR2 are MNHEY and SVGAGI. The CDR3 is 15 residues long. J gave up 4 bases and V 6 bases, and 7 bases lay outside the gene matches. The CDR3 is CASSLSGGAPDTQYF. The CDR3 DNA is TGTGCCAGCAGCTTGAGCGGGGGGGCCCCAGATACGCAGTATTTT.

The chain is built from TRBV7-8 and TRBJ1-5, with D tentatively TRBD1 (6 bases). The CDR3 has 13 residues. V was pared by 4 bases and J by 7 bases, with 11 bases between. Per the germline V gene, CDR1 is SGHVS and CDR2 is FQNEAQ. The DNA of the CDR3 is TGTGCCAGCAGCTCGATACAGGGCCAGCCCCAGCATTTT. It yields the protein CASSSIQGQPQHF.

This chain uses TRBV29-1 with TRBJ1-1; a weak D match, TRBD1 (6 bases). CDR3 length equals 13 residues. Germline V CDR1 and CDR2: SQVTM, ANQGSEA. Trimming shortened V by 6 bases and J by 4 bases, and 15 bases separated the two germline ends. The CDR3 loop is CSVARGPGTEAFF. Written as DNA, the CDR3 is TGCAGCGTGGCCCGGGGGCCAGGCACTGAAGCTTTCTTT.

The V gene is TRBV29-1, the J gene TRBJ2-6, with TRBD1 matching 7 bases. Germline CDR1 reads SQVTM; CDR2 reads ANQGSEA. This CDR3 is 15 amino acids long. V shed 6 bases and J 0 bases; nucleotides not matched to a gene: 5. The CDR3 loop reads CSVGQVSSGANVLTF. For the CDR3, the DNA is TGCAGCGTCGGACAGGTTAGCTCTGGGGCCAACGTCCTGACTTTC.

The chain uses TRBV6-1 and TRBJ1-2; tentative D call: TRBD1 (5 bases). Per germline, CDR1 MNHNS and CDR2 SASEGT. The CDR3 sequence is 14 residues long. The V end lost 5 bases, the J end lost 2 bases, and 12 bases lay between the germline ends. DNA for the CDR3: TGTGCCAGCAGTATAAGACAGTCAAACTATGGCTACACCTTC. This sequence encodes CASSIRQSNYGYTF.

The rearrangement links TRBV7-2 to TRBJ2-1, with D perhaps given as TRBD1 or TRBD2 (5 bases each). V dropped 1 base and J dropped 1 base, with 14 bases sitting between them. Germline assignment: CDR1 SGHTA and CDR2 FQGNSA. This CDR3 comprises 17 residues. The CDR3 region has the DNA TGTGCCAGCAGCTTAGTTGGGGGTTTCGGATCCTACAATGAGCAGTTCTTC. It is translated as CASSLVGGFGSYNEQFF.

V gene TRBV5-6 combines with J gene TRBJ1-2; weak D call: TRBD1 (6 bases). V lost 4 bases and J lost 0, with 13 bases in between. The CDR3 length is 15 residues. The germline V gene encodes CDR1 SGHDT and CDR2 YYEEEE. The CDR3 sequence: CASSVDRGANYGYTF. CDR3 nucleotides: TGTGCCAGCAGCGTGGACAGAGGAGCTAACTATGGCTACACCTTC. Supplemented by reference TRBV5-6 and TRBJ1-2, the full variable domain reads DAGVTQSPTHLIKTRGQQVTLRCSPKSGHDTVSWYQQALGQGPQFIFQYYEEEERQRGNFPDRFSGHQFPNYSSELNVNALLLGDSALYLCASSVDRGANYGYTFGSGTRLTVV.

This chain links TRBV6-5 with TRBJ1-2, with 7 nucleotides matching TRBD1. Germline trimming cut 2 bases from V and 3 bases from J; bases unmatched to any gene: 6. Germline V gene sequence: CDR1 MNHEY, CDR2 SVGAGI. The CDR3 loop spans 15 amino acids. The CDR3 sequence is CASSYVAGGHYGYTF. CDR3 nucleotides: TGTGCCAGCAGTTACGTGGCAGGGGGTCACTATGGCTACACCTTC.

The CDR3 nucleotides read TGTGCCACCAGCCGTAGCGGGGCTTCAGATACGCAGTATTTT. Encoded protein: CATSRSGASDTQYF. The chain carries TRBV15 and TRBJ2-3; 8 bases match TRBD2. V trimming: 5 bases; J trimming: 4 bases; junction bases outside the gene matches: 5. This CDR3 contains 14 residues. Germline lookup yields CDR1 LNHNV and CDR2 YYDKDF (reference sequence).

This clone was seen only once. The rearrangement links TRBV29-1 to TRBJ1-1; D not certain. Trimming took 7 bases from V and 3 from J, leaving 9 bases between them. The germline gives CDR1 SQVTM, CDR2 ANQGSEA. This CDR3 is 11 amino acids long. The chain's CDR3 is CSAQLDTEAFF. For the CDR3, the DNA is TGCAGCGCACAGCTAGACACTGAAGCTTTCTTT.

V is TRBV27 and J is TRBJ1-6; D gene unclear. The CDR3 is made up of 13 amino acids. Trimming cost V 8 bases and J 7 bases, with 12 bases left between them. Germline CDR1 and CDR2: MNHEY and SMNVEV (reference sequence). The CDR3 DNA follows: TGTGCCAGCCGAAGAGGGTTAAATTCACCCCTCCACTTT. It encodes CASRRGLNSPLHF.

This chain links TRBV30 with TRBJ1-6; D unresolved. The V and J ends lost 3 bases and 6 bases respectively, with 15 bases between them. This CDR3 contains 15 residues. Germline values: CDR1 GTSNPN, CDR2 SVGIG (reference sequence). The CDR3 DNA reads TGTGCCTGGAGGGAGGACCCAAACGGTAATTCACCCCTCCACTTT. Encoded protein: CAWREDPNGNSPLHF.

This clone was detected only a few times. V usage is TRBV5-4 and J usage is TRBJ2-1; D is ambiguous. The V end lost 0 bases, the J end lost 3 bases, and 7 bases lay between the germline ends. Germline CDR1 is SGHNT and CDR2 is YYREEE (reference sequence). The CDR3 has 14 residues. The CDR3 nucleotides read TGTGCCAGCAGCTTGGCTGGTGACTACAATGAGCAGTTCTTC. Translation gives CASSLAGDYNEQFF.

This chain connects TRBV30 to TRBJ1-1, with a possible D match to TRBD1 (6 bases). The V end lost 0 bases, the J end lost 6 bases, and 11 bases lay between the germline ends. Per germline, CDR1 GTSNPN and CDR2 SVGIG (reference sequence). There are 13 residues in the CDR3. The CDR3 region has the DNA TGTGCCTGGAGTGTACAGGGAGGCGCTGAAGCTTTCTTT. It encodes CAWSVQGGAEAFF.

This chain connects TRBV7-9 to TRBJ2-2; D is tentatively TRBD1 or TRBD2 (5 bases each). V shed 4 bases and J shed 7 bases, with 16 bases lying between them. The CDR3 loop spans 15 amino acids. Germline assignment: CDR1 SEHNR and CDR2 FQNEAQ (reference sequence). The CDR3 protein is CASSSRDRLSGELFF. CDR3 in DNA: TGTGCCAGCAGCTCACGGGACCGCCTCAGCGGGGAGCTGTTTTTT. Combining the CDR3 with reference TRBV7-9 and TRBJ2-2 gives the whole variable domain DTGVSQNPRHKITKRGQNVTFRCDPISEHNRLYWYRQTLGQGPEFLTYFQNEAQLEKSRLLSDRFSAERPKGSFSTLEIQRTEQGDSAMYLCASSSRDRLSGELFFGEGSRLTVL.

The rearrangement joins TRBV15 to TRBJ1-1; TRBD1 is a possible D gene (6 bases). The CDR3 consists of 14 residues. V gave up 6 bases and J gave up 4 bases, with 15 bases separating them. Germline assignment: CDR1 LNHNV and CDR2 YYDKDF (reference sequence). The CDR3 is CATRGGGGITEAFF. The DNA of the CDR3 is TGTGCCACCAGGGGGGGAGGGGGTATCACTGAAGCTTTCTTT.

This sequence joins TRBV9 and TRBJ2-1; D gene uncertain. Germline CDR1 and CDR2: SGDLS and YYNGEE. The CDR3 consists of 12 residues. Trimming pared 4 bases from V and 8 bases from J, leaving 10 bases between. The CDR3 DNA reads as TGTGCCAGCAGCCCTCACGAAGATGAGCAGTTCTTC. It is translated as CASSPHEDEQFF.

The CDR3 region is CASSPQGLSYNEQFF. As DNA, the CDR3 is TGTGCCAGCAGCCCCCAGGGACTATCCTACAATGAGCAGTTCTTC. The chain employs TRBV7-3 and TRBJ2-1, with 7 bases matching TRBD2. Germline lookup yields CDR1 SGHTA and CDR2 FQGTGA. CDR3 length: 15 residues. With V trimmed by 5 bases and J by 1 base, 5 bases remained unmatched.

The rearrangement joins TRBV5-1 to TRBJ2-5, with unresolved D. The germline gives CDR1 SGHRS, CDR2 YFSETQ. The V end lost 0 bases, the J end lost 1 base, and 13 bases lay between the germline ends. The CDR3 covers 16 residues. CDR3 coding DNA: TGCGCCAGCAGCTTGGGTCCATCTATGGGCCAAGAGACCCAGTACTTC. The encoded protein is CASSLGPSMGQETQYF.

The chain combines TRBV30 with TRBJ1-5; 7 bases agree with TRBD1. V was clipped by 2 bases and J by 0 bases; unmatched bases: 10. Germline V gives CDR1 GTSNPN, CDR2 SVGIG (reference sequence). The CDR3 runs to 17 residues. CDR3 DNA: TGTGCCTGGAGTCAAAAGACAGGGACTGGTAGCAATCAGCCCCAGCATTTT. As protein: CAWSQKTGTGSNQPQHF. Complete variable domain (other parts from reference TRBV30 and TRBJ1-5): SQTIHQWPATLVQPVGSPLSLECTVEGTSNPNLYWYRQAAGRGLQLLFYSVGIGQISSEVPQNLSASRPQDRQFILSSKKLLLSDSGFYLCAWSQKTGTGSNQPQHFGDGTRLSIL.

V and J are TRBV29-1 and TRBJ1-2, with D unclear. This CDR3 has 11 amino acids. Per germline, CDR1 SQVTM and CDR2 ANQGSEA. The V end was cut by 2 bases, the J end by 7 bases, with 8 bases between. For the CDR3, the DNA is TGCAGCGTTGAATCGGGCACTGGCTACACCTTC. This gives the protein CSVESGTGYTF.